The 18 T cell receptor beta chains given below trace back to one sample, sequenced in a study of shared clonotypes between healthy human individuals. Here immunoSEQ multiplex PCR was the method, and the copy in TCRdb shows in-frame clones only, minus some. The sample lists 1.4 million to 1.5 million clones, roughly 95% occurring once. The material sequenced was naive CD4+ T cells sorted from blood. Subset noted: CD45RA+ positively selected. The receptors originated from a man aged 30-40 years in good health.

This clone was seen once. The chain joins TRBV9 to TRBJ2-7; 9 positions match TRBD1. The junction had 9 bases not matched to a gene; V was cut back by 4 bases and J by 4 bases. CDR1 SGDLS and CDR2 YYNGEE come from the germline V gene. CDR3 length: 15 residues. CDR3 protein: CASSYAQGADYEQYF. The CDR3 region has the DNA TGTGCCAGCAGCTACGCACAGGGGGCTGATTACGAGCAGTACTTC.

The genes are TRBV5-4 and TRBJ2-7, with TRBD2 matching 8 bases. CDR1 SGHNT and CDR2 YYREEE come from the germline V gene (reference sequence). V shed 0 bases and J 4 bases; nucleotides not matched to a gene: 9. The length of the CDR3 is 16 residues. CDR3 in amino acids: CASSLDRSGVKYEQYF. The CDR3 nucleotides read TGTGCCAGCAGCTTGGACCGTAGCGGGGTAAAGTACGAGCAGTACTTC.

DNA of the CDR3: TGTGCCAGCGGGATTGGACGGAGCTCTGGAAACACCATATATTTT. This codes for CASGIGRSSGNTIYF. The chain has TRBV14 and TRBJ1-3; the D is unclear. This CDR3 is 15 amino acids long. The germline CDR1 and CDR2 sequences are SGHDN and FVKESK. Trimming stripped 8 bases from V and 0 bases from J, with 14 bases between. Filled out from reference TRBV14 and TRBJ1-3, the complete variable domain reads EAGVTQFPSHSVIEKGQTVTLRCDPISGHDNLYWYRRVMGKEIKFLLHFVKESKQDESGMPNNRFLAERTGGTYSTLKVQPAELEDSGVYFCASGIGRSSGNTIYFGEGSWLTVV.

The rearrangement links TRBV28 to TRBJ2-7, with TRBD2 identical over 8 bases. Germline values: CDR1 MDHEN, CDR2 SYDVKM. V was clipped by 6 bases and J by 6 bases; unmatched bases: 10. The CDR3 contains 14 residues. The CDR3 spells CASSLLGLVTEQYF. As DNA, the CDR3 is TGTGCCAGCAGCTTGCTGGGACTAGTAACCGAGCAGTACTTC.

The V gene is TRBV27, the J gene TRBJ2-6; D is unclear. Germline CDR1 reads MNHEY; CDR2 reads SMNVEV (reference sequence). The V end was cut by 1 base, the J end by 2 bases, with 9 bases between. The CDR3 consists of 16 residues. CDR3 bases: TGTGCCAGCAGTTTATTTTCGGGCGCTGGGGCCAACGTCCTGACTTTC. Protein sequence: CASSLFSGAGANVLTF.

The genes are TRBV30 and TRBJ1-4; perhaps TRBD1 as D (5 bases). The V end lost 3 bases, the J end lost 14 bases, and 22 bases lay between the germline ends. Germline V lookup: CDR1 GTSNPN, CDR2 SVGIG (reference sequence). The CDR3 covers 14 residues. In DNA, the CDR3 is TGTGCCTGGAGGCGGGACTCTCTGGGGGAAAGGCTGTTTTTT. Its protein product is CAWRRDSLGERLFF.

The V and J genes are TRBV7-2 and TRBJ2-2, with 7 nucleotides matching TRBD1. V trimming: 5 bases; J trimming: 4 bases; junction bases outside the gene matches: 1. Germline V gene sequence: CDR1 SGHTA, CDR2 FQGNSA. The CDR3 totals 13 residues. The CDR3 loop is CASSTGATGELFF. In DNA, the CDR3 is TGTGCCAGCAGCACAGGGGCCACCGGGGAGCTGTTTTTT.

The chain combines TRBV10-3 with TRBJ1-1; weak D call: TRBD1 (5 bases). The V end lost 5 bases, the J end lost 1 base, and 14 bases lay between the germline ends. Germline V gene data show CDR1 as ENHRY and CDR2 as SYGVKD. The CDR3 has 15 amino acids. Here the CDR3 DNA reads TGTGCCATCAGTAAAGGTATAGGGGAGAACACTGAAGCTTTCTTT. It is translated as CAISKGIGENTEAFF.

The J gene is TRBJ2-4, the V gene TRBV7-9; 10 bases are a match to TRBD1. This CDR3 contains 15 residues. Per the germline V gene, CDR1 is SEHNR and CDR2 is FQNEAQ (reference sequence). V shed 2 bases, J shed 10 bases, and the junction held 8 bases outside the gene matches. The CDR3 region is CASSLWGTGEDIQYF. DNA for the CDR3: TGTGCCAGCAGCTTATGGGGGACAGGGGAGGATATTCAGTACTTC.

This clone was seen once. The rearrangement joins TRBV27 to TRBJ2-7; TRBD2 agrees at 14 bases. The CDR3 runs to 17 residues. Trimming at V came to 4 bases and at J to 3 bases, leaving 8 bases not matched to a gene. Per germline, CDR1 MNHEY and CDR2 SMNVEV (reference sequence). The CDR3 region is CASSSLVGTSGSYEQYF. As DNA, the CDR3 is TGTGCCAGCAGTTCTCTTGTCGGGACTAGCGGGAGCTACGAGCAGTACTTC.

CDR3 nucleotide sequence: TGTGCCAGCAGCCAAAGGGACAGTCCTTTGAACACTGAAGCTTTCTTT. Residues: CASSQRDSPLNTEAFF. This chain joins TRBV14 and TRBJ1-1; the match to TRBD1 covers 7 bases. V trimming: 2 bases; J trimming: 0 bases; junction bases outside the gene matches: 6. CDR1 is SGHDN and CDR2 is FVKESK in the germline V gene. The CDR3 contains 16 residues.

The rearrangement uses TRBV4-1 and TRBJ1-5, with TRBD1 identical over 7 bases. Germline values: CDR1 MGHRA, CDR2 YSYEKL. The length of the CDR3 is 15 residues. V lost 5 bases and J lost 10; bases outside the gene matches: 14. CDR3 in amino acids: CASSAETGLVTPQHF. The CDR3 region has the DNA TGCGCCAGCAGCGCGGAGACAGGGTTGGTAACCCCCCAGCATTTT.

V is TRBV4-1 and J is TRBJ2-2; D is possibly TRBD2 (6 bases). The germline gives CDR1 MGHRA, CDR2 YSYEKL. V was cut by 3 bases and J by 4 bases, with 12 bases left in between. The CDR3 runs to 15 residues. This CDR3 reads CASSHFGRGTGELFF. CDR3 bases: TGCGCCAGCAGCCATTTCGGGAGAGGCACCGGGGAGCTGTTTTTT.

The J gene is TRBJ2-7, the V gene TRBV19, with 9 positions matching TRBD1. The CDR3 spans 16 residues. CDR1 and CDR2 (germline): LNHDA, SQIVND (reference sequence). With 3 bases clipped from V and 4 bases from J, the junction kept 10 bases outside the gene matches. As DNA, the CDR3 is TGTGCCAGTAGTATTGCGGGACAGGGCCGGAGATACGAGCAGTACTTC. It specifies CASSIAGQGRRYEQYF.

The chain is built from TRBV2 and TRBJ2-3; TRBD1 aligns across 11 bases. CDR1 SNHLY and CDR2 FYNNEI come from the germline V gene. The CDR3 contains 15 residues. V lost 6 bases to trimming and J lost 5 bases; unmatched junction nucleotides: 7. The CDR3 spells CASSEDRGLRDTQYF. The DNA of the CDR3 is TGTGCCAGCAGCGAGGACAGGGGGCTGAGAGATACGCAGTATTTT.

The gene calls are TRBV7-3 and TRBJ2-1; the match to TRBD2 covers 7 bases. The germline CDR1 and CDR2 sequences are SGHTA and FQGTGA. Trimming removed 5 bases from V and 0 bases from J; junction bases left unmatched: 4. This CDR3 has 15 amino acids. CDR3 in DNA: TGTGCCAGCAGCCAGCGGGGCGACTCCTACAATGAGCAGTTCTTC. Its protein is CASSQRGDSYNEQFF.

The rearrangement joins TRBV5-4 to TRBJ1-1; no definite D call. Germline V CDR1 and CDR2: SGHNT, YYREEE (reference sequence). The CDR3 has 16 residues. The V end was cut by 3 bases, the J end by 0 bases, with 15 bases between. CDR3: CASSYSTGSMNTEAFF. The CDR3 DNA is TGTGCCAGCAGCTACTCTACGGGATCCATGAACACTGAAGCTTTCTTT.

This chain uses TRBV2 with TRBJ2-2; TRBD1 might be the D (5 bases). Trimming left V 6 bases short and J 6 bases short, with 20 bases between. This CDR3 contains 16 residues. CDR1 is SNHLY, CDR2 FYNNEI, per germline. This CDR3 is CASSGRGSRNAGELFF. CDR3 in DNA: TGTGCCAGCAGCGGTAGGGGCAGCCGAAACGCCGGGGAGCTGTTTTTT. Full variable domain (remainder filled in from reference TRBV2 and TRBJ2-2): EPEVTQTPSHQVTQMGQEVILRCVPISNHLYFYWYRQILGQKVEFLVSFYNNEISEKSEIFDDQFSVERPDGSNFTLKIRSTKLEDSAMYFCASSGRGSRNAGELFFGEGSRLTVL.